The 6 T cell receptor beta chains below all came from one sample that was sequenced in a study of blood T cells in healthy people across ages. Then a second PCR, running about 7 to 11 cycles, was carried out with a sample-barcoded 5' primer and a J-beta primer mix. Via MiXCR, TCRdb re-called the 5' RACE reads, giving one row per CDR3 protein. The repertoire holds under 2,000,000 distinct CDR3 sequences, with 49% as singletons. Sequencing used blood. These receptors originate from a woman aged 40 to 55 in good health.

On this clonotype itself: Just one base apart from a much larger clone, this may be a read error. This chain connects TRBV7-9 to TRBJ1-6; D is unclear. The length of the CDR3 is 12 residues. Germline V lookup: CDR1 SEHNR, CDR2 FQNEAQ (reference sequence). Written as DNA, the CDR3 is TGTGCCAGCAGCTTATATAGTTCACCCCTCCACTTT. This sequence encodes CASSLYSSPLHF.

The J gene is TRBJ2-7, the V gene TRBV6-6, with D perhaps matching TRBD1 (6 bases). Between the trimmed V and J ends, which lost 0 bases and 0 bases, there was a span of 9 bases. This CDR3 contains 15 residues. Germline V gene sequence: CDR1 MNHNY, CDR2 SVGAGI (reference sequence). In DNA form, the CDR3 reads TGTGCCAGCAGTTACTCGAGGACAGACTCCTACGAGCAGTACTTC. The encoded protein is CASSYSRTDSYEQYF.

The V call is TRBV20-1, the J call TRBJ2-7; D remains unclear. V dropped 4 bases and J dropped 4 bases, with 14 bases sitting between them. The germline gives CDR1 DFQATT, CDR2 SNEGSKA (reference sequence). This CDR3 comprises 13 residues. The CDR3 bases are TGCAGTGCTACGGACGTTTACCTGTACGAGCAGTACTTC. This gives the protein CSATDVYLYEQYF.

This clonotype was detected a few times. Here the CDR3 reads CASSLEFTEQYF. As DNA, the CDR3 is TGTGCCAGCAGCTTGGAGTTTACTGAGCAGTACTTC. The chain links TRBV5-5 to TRBJ2-7; no firm D call. In germline, CDR1 is SGHKS, CDR2 YYEKEE (reference sequence). The length of the CDR3 is 12 residues. Trimming cost V 0 bases and J 7 bases, with 8 bases left between them. The variable domain in full, completed from reference TRBV5-5 and TRBJ2-7, reads DAGVTQSPTHLIKTRGQQVTLRCSPISGHKSVSWYQQVLGQGPQFIFQYYEKEERGRGNFPDRFSARQFPNYSSELNVNALLLGDSALYLCASSLEFTEQYFGPGTRLTVT.

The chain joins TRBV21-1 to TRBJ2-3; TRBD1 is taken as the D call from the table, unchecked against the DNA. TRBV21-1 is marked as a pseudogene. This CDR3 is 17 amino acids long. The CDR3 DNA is TGTGCCAGCAGCAAAGTTTTAGGGGCGCGTTGGGCAGATACGCAGTATTTT. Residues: CASSKVLGARWADTQYF.

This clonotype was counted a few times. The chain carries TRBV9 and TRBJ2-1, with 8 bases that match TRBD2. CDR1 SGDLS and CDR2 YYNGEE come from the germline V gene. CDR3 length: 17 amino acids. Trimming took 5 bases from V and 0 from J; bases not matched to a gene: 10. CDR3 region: CASRKSGGVNSYNEQFF. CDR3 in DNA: TGTGCCAGCAGGAAATCGGGGGGGGTAAACTCCTACAATGAGCAGTTCTTC.